The TCR beta chain described here comes from a study of blood T cell repertoires in COVID-19. From germline, CDR1 is MNHEY and CDR2 SVGEGT. This CDR3 has 15 amino acids. V was trimmed by 2 bases and J by 0 bases, leaving 11 bases between them. This clone appeared once. Libraries were prepared by immunoSEQ multiplex PCR; TCRdb keeps only in-frame clonotypes and omits some of them. Of under 150,000 clones detected, about 88% appear once; the ten largest clones hold around 8.4%. This chain connects TRBV6-2 or TRBV6-3 to TRBJ2-7, with D possibly matching TRBD2 (5 bases). This clonotype was sampled from a woman aged 70 to 79 who had recovered from COVID-19. Sequenced: peripheral blood. The CDR3, as DNA: TGTGCCAGCAGTTACCTAGGAGGCAGCTCCTACGAGCAGTACTTC. Residues: CASSYLGGSSYEQYF.